This T cell receptor (beta chain) is drawn from a study of T cells after yellow fever vaccination. General observations from the study: FACS-sorted repertoires might harbor abundant contaminating clonotypes from the bulk population. In post-booster samples, most primary-vaccination clones reappeared (approximately 95% CD4, 88% CD8).

Germline V CDR1 and CDR2: SGHKS, YYEKEE (reference sequence). The CDR3 is made up of 16 amino acids. V was pared by 0 bases and J by 4 bases, with 14 bases between. A process of 5'RACE template switching, which added a universal primer site and UMIs, was used to make TCR cDNA. TCRdb re-called the 5' RACE reads with MiXCR, one entry per CDR3 protein. The table records hundreds of thousands of distinct CDR3 sequences, under 9% of them present only once. As regards this clonotype: Its antigen is still unknown.

Sequenced material: CD4+ T cells sorted from PBMCs, taken 5 days after the yellow fever booster vaccination. The chain uses TRBV5-5 and TRBJ1-5; D is unresolved. This receptor was identified in a man in his late teens or twenties who received the YFV17D yellow fever vaccine. The CDR3 protein is CASSLAPGGLNQPQHF. CDR3 nucleotides: TGTGCCAGCAGCTTGGCTCCTGGAGGACTAAATCAGCCCCAGCATTTT.